This T cell receptor (gamma chain) derives from a study of gamma-delta chains in newborns, infants, children. Across the study: Innate gammadelta T cells reportedly expand polyclonally right after birth, driven by microbial exposure, per the title.

Per the germline V gene, CDR1 is EGSNGY and CDR2 is YDSYNSKV. Unmatched junction bases numbered 7, after V lost 1 base and J lost 8 bases. The CDR3 consists of 14 residues. TCRdb used CATT to re-call clones from the reads. This table has a few thousand gamma-chain clones, roughly 29% appearing once. This clone was observed a few times. The chain recombines TRGV2 with TRGJP2. Sequenced material: blood. The sequence was collected from a child who was a newborn, infant or young child, either healthy, febrile or measles-vaccinated (not recorded which). This chain's CDR3 is CATWDGTEDWIKTF. The CDR3, as DNA: TGTGCCACCTGGGACGGCACCGAGGATTGGATCAAGACGTTT.